This TCR beta chain was captured in a study of OX40 agonist ivuxolimab in advanced cancers. Turning to the study itself: While on treatment, patients had intravenous ivuxolimab at 0.01 to 10 mg/kg every 2 weeks. Males comprised 70% to 85% of the group, whose mean age was about 61 years (range roughly 20 to 90). Study results and limitations: Partly responding patients at 0.1-3.0 mg/kg showed some of the smallest clonal expansion. The work left the antigen specificity of expanded peripheral T cells undetermined.

The repertoire was sequenced with immunoSEQ multiplex PCR; TCRdb's copy has only in-frame clones and lacks some. The table lists about 58,000 clones, approximately 89% of them singletons, with roughly 3.7% in the top ten. This clone was recorded only once. Its specificity is unknown. Trimming removed 2 bases at V and 0 bases at J, with 11 bases between. Germline lookup yields CDR1 LNHDA and CDR2 SQIVND (reference sequence). The length of the CDR3 is 16 residues. The sequence was collected from an adult with an advanced solid tumor such as melanoma, head and neck, liver or kidney cancer. The chain employs TRBV19 and TRBJ1-3, with no clear D. The sample consisted of CD4+ or CD8+ T cells sorted from blood, taken in a trial of the OX40 agonist ivuxolimab. DNA for the CDR3: TGTGCCAGTAGTATACCCGGCGGCAGCTCTGGAAACACCATATATTTT. As protein: CASSIPGGSSGNTIYF.